The 31 T cell receptor beta chains below were found in one sample sequenced in a study of blood T cell repertoires in COVID-19. The method was immunoSEQ multiplex PCR; TCRdb's version includes in-frame clones alone and lacks a portion of them. The table shows hundreds of thousands of clones, with 87% occurring only once. Sequenced: peripheral blood. These receptors were taken from a young man with active or convalescent COVID-19.

V gene TRBV28 combines with J gene TRBJ2-5, with TRBD2 identical over 15 bases. The V gene end was trimmed by 1 base and the J gene end by 5 bases; junction bases not matched to a gene: 8. The CDR3 is made up of 18 amino acids. CDR1 is MDHEN and CDR2 is SYDVKM in the germline V gene. CDR3 coding DNA: TGTGCCAGCAGTTTATTGGGTACAGGGACTAGCGGGGGGGAGACCCAGTACTTC. Protein: CASSLLGTGTSGGETQYF.

The chain is built from TRBV30 and TRBJ1-1; a possible D gene is TRBD1 (5 bases). Looked up from germline, CDR1 is GTSNPN and CDR2 is SVGIG (reference sequence). CDR3 length: 16 amino acids. V gave up 1 base and J gave up 0 bases, with 15 bases separating them. Written as DNA, the CDR3 is TGTGCCTGGAGTGCTCCGAGCGGGGGGGTGAACACTGAAGCTTTCTTT. Its protein is CAWSAPSGGVNTEAFF.

The V gene is TRBV9, the J gene TRBJ2-3, with D possibly TRBD1 on 7 matching bases. V was trimmed by 0 bases and J by 7 bases, leaving 9 bases between them. The germline gives CDR1 SGDLS, CDR2 YYNGEE. There are 13 residues in the CDR3. The CDR3 sequence is CASSVAGGNTQYF. The CDR3 region has the DNA TGTGCCAGCAGCGTAGCAGGGGGGAATACGCAGTATTTT. Based on the CDR3 plus reference TRBV9 and TRBJ2-3, the full variable domain is DSGVTQTPKHLITATGQRVTLRCSPRSGDLSVYWYQQSLDQGLQFLIQYYNGEERAKGNILERFSAQQFPDLHSELNLSSLELGDSALYFCASSVAGGNTQYFGPGTRLTVL.

This chain uses TRBV29-1 with TRBJ2-3, with D possibly matching TRBD2 (6 bases). The germline V gene has CDR1 SQVTM and CDR2 ANQGSEA. CDR3 length equals 13 residues. V lost 5 bases and J lost 4, with 13 bases in between. Written as DNA, the CDR3 is TGCAGCGTTAAGGGCGGGACGGCAGATACGCAGTATTTT. This translates into CSVKGGTADTQYF.

The V gene is TRBV5-1, the J gene TRBJ1-3; D possibly corresponds to TRBD1 (6 bases). The CDR3 has 15 residues. Germline-derived CDR1 and CDR2 are SGHRS and YFSETQ. Trimming removed 3 bases at V and 4 bases at J, with 14 bases between. The CDR3 reads CASSYTGKSGNTIYF. In nucleotides, the CDR3 is TGCGCCAGCAGCTATACAGGGAAGAGCGGAAACACCATATATTTT.

The genes are TRBV9 and TRBJ2-7, with TRBD2 matching over 8 bases. Germline trimming cut 2 bases from V and 4 bases from J; bases unmatched to any gene: 8. Per the germline V gene, CDR1 is SGDLS and CDR2 is YYNGEE. This CDR3 region has 15 residues. For the CDR3, the DNA is TGTGCCAGCAGCGTTAATACGGGAGGGCGGTACGAGCAGTACTTC. It is translated as CASSVNTGGRYEQYF.

The CDR3 coding sequence is TGTGCCAGCAGCCGACTAGCGGGGCCCTACGAGCAGTACTTC. Protein product: CASSRLAGPYEQYF. The gene calls are TRBV6-5 and TRBJ2-7, with 11 bases that match TRBD2. The CDR3 loop spans 14 amino acids. With V trimmed by 6 bases and J by 2 bases, 3 bases remained unmatched. Germline V gene lookup returns CDR1 MNHEY and CDR2 SVGAGI.

The chain links TRBV29-1 to TRBJ2-1, with 10 nucleotides matching TRBD2. The CDR3 spans 14 residues. Trimming removed 6 bases from V and 10 bases from J; junction bases left unmatched: 12. The germline V gene has CDR1 SQVTM and CDR2 ANQGSEA. The CDR3: CSVGTSGIRVEQFF. The CDR3 DNA reads TGCAGCGTCGGTACTAGCGGGATTCGGGTCGAGCAGTTCTTC.

The chain recombines TRBV7-8 with TRBJ2-1; TRBD2 aligns across 12 bases. The length of the CDR3 is 18 residues. J was trimmed by 3 bases and V by 6 bases; bases with no gene match: 12. Germline-derived CDR1 and CDR2 are SGHVS and FQNEAQ. The CDR3 loop is CASRLTSGSSDVYNEQFF. CDR3 in DNA: TGTGCCAGCAGATTGACTAGCGGGAGCTCGGACGTCTACAATGAGCAGTTCTTC.

The chain links TRBV28 to TRBJ2-5; the D gene is possibly TRBD2 (6 bases). The germline V and J ends were trimmed by 7 bases and 2 bases, with 14 bases remaining between them. The CDR3 has 14 amino acids. Germline CDR1 and CDR2: MDHEN and SYDVKM. The CDR3 DNA reads as TGTGCCAGCACCCTGGGGGGTAGTCAAGAGACCCAGTACTTC. Translating gives CASTLGGSQETQYF. The full variable domain, completed using reference TRBV28 and TRBJ2-5, is DVKVTQSSRYLVKRTGEKVFLECVQDMDHENMFWYRQDPGLGLRLIYFSYDVKMKEKGDIPEGYSVSREKKERFSLILESASTNQTSMYLCASTLGGSQETQYFGPGTRLLVL.

The gene calls are TRBV28 and TRBJ2-1; 8 nucleotides match TRBD1. The germline CDR1 and CDR2 sequences are MDHEN and SYDVKM. V shed 9 bases, J shed 9 bases, and the junction held 10 bases outside the gene matches. The CDR3 contains 13 residues. CDR3 amino acids: CASYGQGLTEQFF. In nucleotides, the CDR3 is TGTGCCAGTTACGGACAGGGATTGACTGAGCAGTTCTTC. Based on the CDR3 plus reference TRBV28 and TRBJ2-1, the full variable domain is DVKVTQSSRYLVKRTGEKVFLECVQDMDHENMFWYRQDPGLGLRLIYFSYDVKMKEKGDIPEGYSVSREKKERFSLILESASTNQTSMYLCASYGQGLTEQFFGPGTRLTVL.

This clone turned up a few times. The genes are TRBV27 and TRBJ1-1, with TRBD1 as a possible D gene (6 bases). The CDR3 is made up of 13 amino acids. Germline CDR1 reads MNHEY; CDR2 reads SMNVEV (reference sequence). V was pared by 2 bases and J by 5 bases, with 9 bases between. The CDR3 loop is CASSLRGQTEAFF. The CDR3 nucleotides read TGTGCCAGCAGTTTAAGAGGACAGACTGAAGCTTTCTTT.

To note about this clone: One junction end does not reproduce the germline sequence, and a read error may be involved. V is TRBV6-2 or TRBV6-3 and J is TRBJ2-1; 8 nucleotides match TRBD2. Germline V gives CDR1 MNHEY, CDR2 SVGEGT. The CDR3 loop spans 15 amino acids. For the CDR3, the DNA is TGTGCCAGCAGTGACTCTCCGGGAGGGCCTTTTGAGCAGTTCTTC. Residues: CASSDSPGGPFEQFF.

This clone was seen just once. The rearrangement uses TRBV28 and TRBJ2-1, with D perhaps matching TRBD1 (6 bases). The V gene's germline CDR1 is MDHEN and CDR2 SYDVKM. Trimming shortened V by 9 bases and J by 11 bases, and 29 bases separated the two germline ends. The CDR3 spans 16 residues. CDR3 in DNA: TGTGCCAGTACTAGGGGCCGAGCAGGGGAATCTAGCAAGCAGTTCTTC. Translated: CASTRGRAGESSKQFF.

This clone was seen just once. CDR3 residues: CASSVAPDRTGTQYF. Written as DNA, the CDR3 is TGTGCCAGCAGCGTAGCCCCAGACCGTACAGGGACCCAGTACTTC. The chain uses TRBV9 and TRBJ2-5, with a weak D call TRBD1 (5 bases). Germline CDR1 is SGDLS and CDR2 is YYNGEE. Trimming stripped 0 bases from V and 7 bases from J, with 16 bases between. This CDR3 is built from 15 residues.

The V gene is TRBV30, the J gene TRBJ1-1, with D unclear. Trimming took 0 bases from V and 8 from J, leaving 7 bases between them. The CDR3 length is 11 residues. The V gene's germline CDR1 is GTSNPN and CDR2 SVGIG (reference sequence). The CDR3 protein is CAWSVREEAFF. The CDR3 nucleotides are TGTGCCTGGAGTGTACGGGAAGAAGCTTTCTTT.

The gene calls are TRBV19 and TRBJ1-2; TRBD1 aligns across 9 bases. J gave up 6 bases and V 3 bases, and 5 bases lay outside the gene matches. The CDR3 extends over 14 amino acids. Germline values: CDR1 LNHDA, CDR2 SQIVND (reference sequence). The DNA for the CDR3 is TGTGCCAGTAGTATCCTCCGGGACAGGGATGGCTACACCTTC. Residues: CASSILRDRDGYTF. The full variable domain, rest sourced from reference TRBV19 and TRBJ1-2, is DGGITQSPKYLFRKEGQNVTLSCEQNLNHDAMYWYRQDPGQGLRLIYYSQIVNDFQKGDIAEGYSVSREKKESFPLTVTSAQKNPTAFYLCASSILRDRDGYTFGSGTRLTVV.

The chain is built from TRBV3-1 (or the pseudogene TRBV3-2) and TRBJ2-2; TRBD2 matches at 7 bases. The trim removed 2 bases at V and 7 bases at J, leaving 10 bases unmatched. The CDR3 contains 16 residues. CDR1 and CDR2 from the germline V gene are LGHDT and YNNKEL (reference sequence). The CDR3: CASSQTPGLRHGELFF. Written as DNA, the CDR3 is TGTGCCAGCAGCCAAACTCCGGGACTACGTCACGGGGAGCTGTTTTTT.

The chain combines TRBV30 with TRBJ2-7; weak D call: TRBD2 (6 bases). CDR3 length: 15 residues. Per germline, CDR1 GTSNPN and CDR2 SVGIG (reference sequence). The V and J ends lost 0 bases and 3 bases respectively, with 15 bases between them. The CDR3 region is CAWSVPPGLRYEQYF. The CDR3 DNA is TGTGCCTGGAGTGTACCTCCAGGACTACGCTACGAGCAGTACTTC.

The rearrangement joins TRBV18 to TRBJ2-7; no reliable D call. V was clipped by 3 bases and J by 6 bases, with 15 bases between them. Germline V lookup: CDR1 KGHSH, CDR2 LQKENI. The CDR3 extends over 14 amino acids. The CDR3 loop reads CASSPPVQAREQYF. In DNA form, the CDR3 reads TGTGCCAGCTCACCCCCGGTACAAGCGCGCGAGCAGTACTTC.

This clone was picked up one time. J is TRBJ1-6 and V is TRBV20-1; D possibly corresponds to TRBD1 (6 bases). The CDR3 extends over 14 amino acids. Looked up from germline, CDR1 is DFQATT and CDR2 is SNEGSKA (reference sequence). V lost 3 bases to trimming and J lost 8 bases, with 14 bases between them. The CDR3 here is CSASDRPVYSPLHF. CDR3 nucleotides: TGCAGTGCTAGTGACAGGCCTGTCTATTCACCCCTCCACTTT.

The rearrangement joins TRBV7-8 to TRBJ2-1; 9 bases line up with TRBD1. Germline CDR1 and CDR2: SGHVS and FQNEAQ. This CDR3 region has 17 residues. J lost 1 base, V lost 7 bases, and 11 bases had no gene match. The CDR3 loop reads CASTSLRGTGSYNEQFF. For the CDR3, the DNA is TGTGCCAGCACCTCTCTTAGGGGGACAGGGTCCTACAATGAGCAGTTCTTC.

This clone was seen only once. This sequence joins TRBV7-3 and TRBJ2-1, with 11 bases aligning to TRBD2. This CDR3 spans 15 amino acids. J was trimmed by 10 bases and V by 4 bases; bases with no gene match: 9. From germline, CDR1 is SGHTA and CDR2 FQGTGA. Written as DNA, the CDR3 is TGTGCCAGCAGCTCCTTAGCGGGAGGGGGAGGGGAGCAGTTCTTC. Residues: CASSSLAGGGGEQFF.

This sequence joins TRBV4-3 and TRBJ2-3, with 11 bases lining up with TRBD2. Losses at the gene ends were 2 bases for V and 4 bases for J; bases not matched to a gene: 5. Germline CDR1 LGHNA, CDR2 YSLEER. The CDR3 extends over 16 amino acids. In DNA form, the CDR3 reads TGCGCCAGCAGCCAAATAGCGGGAGGGCCCGCAGATACGCAGTATTTT. Its translation is CASSQIAGGPADTQYF.

The CDR3 loop reads CASSVGGKDTQYF. In DNA, the CDR3 is TGTGCCAGCAGCGTAGGCGGGAAGGATACGCAGTATTTT. The chain combines TRBV9 with TRBJ2-3; TRBD2 is a possible D gene (6 bases). The V gene's germline CDR1 is SGDLS and CDR2 YYNGEE. The CDR3 is made up of 13 amino acids. V shed 0 bases and J shed 6 bases, with 8 bases lying between them.

This clone came up once. The chain combines TRBV7-2 with TRBJ1-1; the match to TRBD1 covers 9 bases. Germline V gene lookup returns CDR1 SGHTA and CDR2 FQGNSA. This CDR3 has 13 residues. J gave up 5 bases and V 4 bases, and 2 bases lay outside the gene matches. The CDR3 nucleotides are TGTGCCAGCAGCTACAGGGGGCAGACTGAAGCTTTCTTT. This sequence encodes CASSYRGQTEAFF.

This chain uses TRBV6-5 with TRBJ1-5; D possibly corresponds to TRBD1 (6 bases). Germline assignment: CDR1 MNHEY and CDR2 SVGAGI. Trimming left V 4 bases short and J 7 bases short, with 11 bases between. CDR3 size: 13 residues. This CDR3 reads CASSLGQNQPQHF. The CDR3 DNA reads as TGTGCCAGCAGTTTGGGACAAAACCAGCCCCAGCATTTT.

The CDR3 region is CASSFNRGQTNQPQHF. Written as DNA, the CDR3 is TGTGCCAGCAGCTTTAACAGGGGGCAGACCAATCAGCCCCAGCATTTT. This rearrangement joins TRBV5-6 to TRBJ1-5, with 9 bases fitting TRBD1. Trimming removed 2 bases from V and 3 bases from J; junction bases left unmatched: 6. Germline V gene sequence: CDR1 SGHDT, CDR2 YYEEEE. This CDR3 is 16 amino acids long.

The rearrangement uses TRBV25-1 and TRBJ2-7, with D possibly matching TRBD2 (6 bases). Per the germline V gene, CDR1 is MGHDK and CDR2 is SYGVNS. The CDR3 loop spans 14 amino acids. V gave up 6 bases and J gave up 5 bases, with 17 bases separating them. In DNA, the CDR3 is TGTGCCAGCAGCCGCGGGATCCCCATAGACGAGCAGTACTTC. The encoded protein is CASSRGIPIDEQYF.

This chain links TRBV9 with TRBJ1-1; possible D gene TRBD1, 6 bases. The CDR3 length is 16 residues. The germline gives CDR1 SGDLS, CDR2 YYNGEE. V was trimmed by 3 bases and J by 1 base, leaving 16 bases between them. The CDR3 sequence: CASSGSWGGSNTEAFF. The CDR3, as DNA: TGTGCCAGCAGCGGTAGTTGGGGGGGCTCGAACACTGAAGCTTTCTTT.

The chain uses TRBV30 and TRBJ2-7, with 7 bases aligning to TRBD1. This CDR3 comprises 15 residues. Looked up from germline, CDR1 is GTSNPN and CDR2 is SVGIG (reference sequence). V gave up 3 bases and J gave up 2 bases; unmatched junction bases: 10. The CDR3 DNA follows: TGTGCCTGGAGCGACTGGGACAGTAGCACCTACGAGCAGTACTTC. Translation: CAWSDWDSSTYEQYF. The full variable domain, with the rest looked up from reference TRBV30 and TRBJ2-7, is SQTIHQWPATLVQPVGSPLSLECTVEGTSNPNLYWYRQAAGRGLQLLFYSVGIGQISSEVPQNLSASRPQDRQFILSSKKLLLSDSGFYLCAWSDWDSSTYEQYFGPGTRLTVT.